This T cell receptor beta chain appears in the sequencing data of a study of cytomegalovirus exposure and HLA in healthy donors. Findings and limits, study-wide: 87-base-pair reads could not separate some V segments, including TRBV6-2 and TRBV6-3.

Germline assignment: CDR1 MNHEY and CDR2 SVGAGI. This CDR3 region has 15 residues. Trimming cost V 7 bases and J 4 bases, with 19 bases left between them. Primers for the PCR totalled 60 Vbeta and 13 Jbeta. Method: immunoSEQ multiplex PCR; TCRdb's copy keeps in-frame clones and lacks some. The top ten hold more than 6% of the sample, which has more than 90,000 clones, roughly 80% seen once. Concerning this clone itself: Antigen: not known.

Material: PBMCs. The clonotype comes from a man aged 40-49 years in good health and CMV-seropositive. The rearrangement links TRBV6-5 to TRBJ1-1; D perhaps matches TRBD1 (6 bases). CDR3 sequence reads: CASKTRGRWGTEAFF. DNA of the CDR3: TGTGCCAGCAAGACGCGGGGGCGGTGGGGCACTGAAGCTTTCTTT.